These 17 T cell receptor beta chains were sequenced from one sample in a study of T-cell memory formation after mild COVID-19. TCRdb re-analysed the 5' RACE reads in MiXCR, keeping a single row per CDR3 protein. The table lists 190,000 or so distinct CDR3 sequences, 20% to 25% of them singletons, with 23% in the top ten. Sequenced material: PBMCs or a T cell subset sorted from them (not recorded which). These receptors came from an adult woman who had mild COVID-19 (a few samples of this study predate the infection). Cell type and time point are not known.

The genes are TRBV7-2 and TRBJ2-1, with 10 nucleotides matching TRBD2. This CDR3 comprises 19 residues. J gave up 2 bases and V 5 bases, and 15 bases lay outside the gene matches. Germline V gene lookup returns CDR1 SGHTA and CDR2 FQGNSA. The CDR3 spells CASSHPGLALSTTYNEQFF. The CDR3, as DNA: TGTGCCAGCAGCCATCCGGGACTAGCGCTCTCGACCACCTACAATGAGCAGTTCTTC. The entire variable domain, with the rest obtained from reference TRBV7-2 and TRBJ2-1, is as follows: GAGVSQSPSNKVTEKGKDVELRCDPISGHTALYWYRQSLGQGLEFLIYFQGNSAPDKSGLPSDRFSAERTGGSVSTLTIQRTQQEDSAVYLCASSHPGLALSTTYNEQFFGPGTRLTVL.

The V gene is TRBV20-1, the J gene TRBJ2-1; no definite D call. CDR3 size: 16 residues. The germline CDR1 and CDR2 sequences are DFQATT and SNEGSKA (reference sequence). V dropped 0 bases and J dropped 0 bases, with 12 bases sitting between them. The CDR3: CSARDPSVSSYNEQFF. The CDR3 region has the DNA TGCAGTGCTAGAGATCCCAGCGTCAGCTCCTACAATGAGCAGTTCTTC.

This clonotype occurred a few times. V usage is TRBV12-3 or TRBV12-4 and J usage is TRBJ1-2; D call uncertain. The CDR3 consists of 12 residues. V lost 6 bases and J 4 bases, leaving 9 bases between the germline ends. In DNA, the CDR3 is TGTGCCAGCAGAGTCGGGGTCTATGGCTACACCTTC. Its translation: CASRVGVYGYTF.

Only a few counts were recorded for this clonotype. The gene calls are TRBV6-5 and TRBJ1-5; 7 nucleotides agree with TRBD1. The CDR3 runs 15 residues. The V segment lost 2 bases and the J segment 3 bases; nucleotides outside the gene matches: 4. The germline gives CDR1 MNHEY, CDR2 SVGAGI. The CDR3 sequence: CASSYPTGINQPQHF. CDR3 coding DNA: TGTGCCAGCAGTTACCCGACAGGGATCAATCAGCCCCAGCATTTT.

This clonotype showed up just a few times. The chain recombines TRBV4-3 with TRBJ1-3; 10 nucleotides match TRBD1. In germline, CDR1 is LGHNA, CDR2 YSLEER. Trimming at V came to 4 bases and at J to 2 bases, leaving 11 bases not matched to a gene. This CDR3 contains 18 residues. The CDR3 nucleotides read TGCGCCAGCAGCCCCACAGCCGGGACAGGGGTCACTGGAAACACCATATATTTT. It codes for CASSPTAGTGVTGNTIYF.

This clonotype occurred a few times. V is TRBV7-9 and J is TRBJ2-3, with D perhaps matching TRBD2 (6 bases). CDR1 is SEHNR, CDR2 FQNEAQ, per germline (reference sequence). Trimming left V 4 bases short and J 4 bases short, with 21 bases between. The CDR3 contains 17 residues. The CDR3, as DNA: TGTGCCAGCAGCTCTAGCGCTATGTTCCCTCCTCCAGATACGCAGTATTTT. It specifies CASSSSAMFPPPDTQYF.

The chain joins TRBV12-3 or TRBV12-4 to TRBJ2-3, with TRBD2 as a possible D gene (6 bases). Trimming pared 8 bases from V and 1 base from J, leaving 13 bases between. The CDR3 contains 14 residues. The CDR3 protein is CASASAGRTDTQYF. The CDR3 DNA reads TGTGCCAGCGCGAGTGCGGGGCGCACAGATACGCAGTATTTT.

V gene TRBV29-1 combines with J gene TRBJ2-2; D ambiguous. The CDR3 consists of 12 residues. Germline CDR1 is SQVTM and CDR2 is ANQGSEA. The V and J ends lost 3 bases and 0 bases respectively, with 2 bases between them. The DNA of the CDR3 is TGCAGCGTTGAGCCGAACACCGGGGAGCTGTTTTTT. Protein: CSVEPNTGELFF.

This clonotype was seen more than once but under ten times. The chain couples TRBV20-1 to TRBJ2-3; no clear D gene. Trimming took 6 bases from V and 3 from J, leaving 16 bases between them. The CDR3 runs 14 residues. Germline V gives CDR1 DFQATT, CDR2 SNEGSKA (reference sequence). This chain's CDR3 is CSARHQWLTDTQYF. DNA of the CDR3: TGCAGTGCCCGCCACCAGTGGTTGACAGATACGCAGTATTTT.

This chain uses TRBV2 with TRBJ1-5; a possible D gene is TRBD1 (6 bases). V lost 5 bases and J 7 bases, leaving 15 bases between the germline ends. The CDR3 runs 14 residues. The germline V gene encodes CDR1 SNHLY and CDR2 FYNNEI. CDR3 loop: CASSQYRAVQPQHF. The DNA for the CDR3 is TGTGCCAGCAGTCAATACAGGGCGGTGCAGCCCCAGCATTTT. Full variable domain (missing parts from reference TRBV2 and TRBJ1-5): EPEVTQTPSHQVTQMGQEVILRCVPISNHLYFYWYRQILGQKVEFLVSFYNNEISEKSEIFDDQFSVERPDGSNFTLKIRSTKLEDSAMYFCASSQYRAVQPQHFGDGTRLSIL.

The chain employs TRBV29-1 and TRBJ2-1; D assignment may be TRBD1 or TRBD2 (5 bases each). The CDR3 sequence is 14 residues long. V lost 1 base to trimming and J lost 3 bases, with 10 bases between them. The germline CDR1 and CDR2 sequences are SQVTM and ANQGSEA. CDR3 loop: CSVEGQGDYNEQFF. The CDR3 coding sequence is TGCAGCGTTGAAGGTCAGGGAGACTACAATGAGCAGTTCTTC.

This clonotype was counted ten times or more. The CDR3 bases are TGTGCCAGTAGGGGACTAGCGGGAGGCCTAGGGCCGCAGTTCTTC. It codes for CASRGLAGGLGPQFF. V gene TRBV19 combines with J gene TRBJ2-1; TRBD2 aligns across 15 bases. Germline CDR1 reads LNHDA; CDR2 reads SQIVND (reference sequence). V lost 6 bases and J lost 12; bases outside the gene matches: 9. This CDR3 region has 15 residues.

The chain joins TRBV27 to TRBJ2-5; no reliable D call. The CDR3 extends over 15 amino acids. Germline CDR1 and CDR2: MNHEY and SMNVEV (reference sequence). The V and J ends lost 3 bases and 5 bases respectively, with 16 bases between them. The CDR3: CASSLIGNPPETQYF. In DNA, the CDR3 is TGTGCCAGCAGTTTGATAGGGAACCCTCCCGAGACCCAGTACTTC.

This clonotype occurred a few times. The chain uses TRBV7-9 and TRBJ2-3; D is perhaps TRBD2 (6 bases). With 5 bases removed from V and 2 bases from J, the gap between germline ends came to 17 bases. The germline V gene has CDR1 SEHNR and CDR2 FQNEAQ (reference sequence). This CDR3 has 16 residues. CDR3 in amino acids: CASSHDLAPVTDTQYF. As DNA, the CDR3 is TGTGCCAGCAGCCACGATCTAGCGCCAGTCACAGATACGCAGTATTTT.

This clonotype was detected a few times. The V call is TRBV29-1, the J call TRBJ2-1; 11 nucleotides agree with TRBD2. Germline V gene sequence: CDR1 SQVTM, CDR2 ANQGSEA. V lost 5 bases to trimming and J lost 6 bases; unmatched junction nucleotides: 6. CDR3 length: 14 amino acids. The CDR3 DNA reads as TGCAGCGTTTTCCTAGCGGGGGGCGGCAATGAGCAGTTCTTC. This translates into CSVFLAGGGNEQFF.

The V and J genes are TRBV30 and TRBJ2-7, with D perhaps matching TRBD1 (6 bases). V was cut by 2 bases and J by 5 bases, with 13 bases left in between. Germline V gene lookup returns CDR1 GTSNPN and CDR2 SVGIG (reference sequence). The CDR3 is made up of 13 amino acids. In DNA form, the CDR3 reads TGTGCCTGGAGTAGAAACAGGGCCCACGAGCAGTACTTC. As protein: CAWSRNRAHEQYF.

This clonotype has only a few counts. The gene calls are TRBV12-3 or TRBV12-4 and TRBJ2-3; 13 bases match TRBD2. The CDR3 has 18 residues. With 3 bases clipped from V and 4 bases from J, the junction kept 10 bases outside the gene matches. CDR3 in amino acids: CASSLAGLAGVIADTQYF. CDR3 nucleotides: TGTGCCAGCAGTTTGGCCGGACTAGCGGGGGTTATCGCAGATACGCAGTATTTT.